The subject of this entry is one TCR beta chain. Its antigen is unidentified. This record comes from a study of OX40 agonist ivuxolimab in advanced cancers. Across the whole study: Averaging roughly 60 years in age, with a range of 23 to 79, the cohort was around 87% male. Three individuals attained partial responses, comprising one hepatocellular carcinoma case and two cutaneous melanoma cases. Broader study findings: Relatively little clonal expansion, among the lowest observed, appeared in partial responders at 0.1-3.0 mg/kg. Doses of 0.1 to 3.0 mg/kg were accompanied by clonal expansion of CD4+ and CD8+ blood T cells by week 6.

Repertoires were generated with immunoSEQ multiplex PCR, while TCRdb's copy carries only in-frame clones and drops some. The sample has just over 70,000 clones; roughly 84% are singletons. The V end was cut by 2 bases, the J end by 4 bases, with 17 bases between. This CDR3 contains 16 residues. Germline loops: CDR1 SGHVS, CDR2 FQNEAQ. This sequence was found in an adult with an advanced solid tumor such as melanoma, head and neck, liver or kidney cancer. V and J are TRBV7-8 and TRBJ1-2, with D possibly matching TRBD1 (5 bases). The sample here was CD4+ or CD8+ T cells sorted from blood, taken in a trial of the OX40 agonist ivuxolimab. The CDR3 loop is CASSLTSGRRTYGYTF. Here the CDR3 DNA reads TGTGCCAGCAGCTTAACGTCAGGGAGGCGTACCTATGGCTACACCTTC. The complete variable domain, with remaining parts taken from reference TRBV7-8 and TRBJ1-2, reads GAGVSQSPRYKVAKRGQDVALRCDPISGHVSLFWYQQALGQGPEFLTYFQNEAQLDKSGLPSDRFFAERPEGSVSTLKIQRTQQEDSAVYLCASSLTSGRRTYGYTFGSGTRLTVV.